The clone carrying this TCR beta chain appeared a few times. The data originate from a study of T-cell reconstitution after alpha-beta-depleted transplantation in children. The V end was cut by 6 bases, the J end by 0 bases, with 9 bases between. CDR3 size: 13 residues. Preparation of the TCRbeta library involved a method that used unique molecular identifiers. Via MiXCR, TCRdb re-called the PCR reads, giving one row per CDR3 protein. The sample carries some 550,000 distinct CDR3 sequences, around 23% recorded once. The clonotype originates from a boy in the first two years of life who had a stem cell transplant for acute myeloid leukemia, so the T cells may come from the graft donor. This chain joins TRBV12-3 or TRBV12-4 and TRBJ2-7; D is unresolved. The material was PBMCs, mostly from graft donor cells, obtained 360 days after TCRalphabeta/CD19-depleted stem cell transplant. The CDR3 sequence: CASRPAFSYEQYV. In DNA, the CDR3 is TGTGCCAGCAGACCGGCCTTCTCCTACGAGCAGTACGTC.